The T cell receptor beta chain under discussion was sequenced for a study of siplizumab effects on memory and regulatory T cells. TCRdb keeps only in-frame clones here, not all; method: immunoSEQ multiplex PCR. Of some 110,000 clones in the sample, 93% were seen once. Per the germline V gene, CDR1 is MNHNS and CDR2 is SASEGT. The ends were cut back, 5 bases at V and 7 bases at J, with 18 bases in the middle. This CDR3 has 14 amino acids. The chain employs TRBV6-1 and TRBJ2-7; D might be TRBD2 (5 bases). This clonotype originated in a human donor in good health. The sample consisted of Tregs sorted from blood. In nucleotides, the CDR3 is TGTGCCAGCAGTTCCTCCGGGGTTCTCGAGGAGCAGTACTTC. This encodes CASSSSGVLEEQYF.